Here is one T cell receptor beta chain with its context. CDR1 and CDR2 from the germline V gene are GTSNPN and SVGIG (reference sequence). V was pared by 2 bases and J by 3 bases, with 10 bases between. The CDR3 covers 14 residues. This entry belongs to a study of OX40 agonist ivuxolimab in advanced cancers. Study-wide context: Mean age approximately 61 years, range roughly 20 to 85; roughly 80% male.

Assay: immunoSEQ multiplex PCR; the TCRdb copy retains only in-frame clones and omits some. The sample lists under 85,000 clones, 87% occurring once. This specimen consisted of CD4+ or CD8+ T cells sorted from blood, obtained in a trial of the OX40 agonist ivuxolimab. The chain couples TRBV30 to TRBJ1-4; D gene unclear. This clonotype was sampled from an adult with an advanced solid tumor such as melanoma, head and neck, liver or kidney cancer. CDR3 sequence reads: CAWSTWTANEKLFF. CDR3 nucleotides: TGTGCCTGGAGTACCTGGACGGCTAATGAAAAACTGTTTTTT.